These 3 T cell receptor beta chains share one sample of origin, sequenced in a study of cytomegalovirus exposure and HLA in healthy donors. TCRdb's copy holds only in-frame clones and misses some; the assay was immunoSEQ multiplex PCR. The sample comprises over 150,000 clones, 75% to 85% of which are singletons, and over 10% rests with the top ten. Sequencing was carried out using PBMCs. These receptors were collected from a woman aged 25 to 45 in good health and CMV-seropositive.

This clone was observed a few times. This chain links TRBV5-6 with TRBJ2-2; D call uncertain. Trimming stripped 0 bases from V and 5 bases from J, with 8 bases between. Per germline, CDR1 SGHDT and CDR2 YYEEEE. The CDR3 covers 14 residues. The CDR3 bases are TGTGCCAGCAGCTTGGACTATAGAACCGGGGAGCTGTTTTTT. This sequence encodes CASSLDYRTGELFF.

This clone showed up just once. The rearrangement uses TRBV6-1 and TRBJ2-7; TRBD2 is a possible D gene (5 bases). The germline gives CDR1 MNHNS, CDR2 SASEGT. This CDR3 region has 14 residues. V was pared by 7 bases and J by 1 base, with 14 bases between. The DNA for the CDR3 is TGTGCCAGCAAAACCAGGACTGGTTCCTACGAGCAGTACTTC. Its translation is CASKTRTGSYEQYF.

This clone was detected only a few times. CDR3 protein: CASSDAGETQYF. The DNA for the CDR3 is TGTGCCAGCAGTGACGCGGGAGAGACCCAGTACTTC. The gene calls are TRBV2 and TRBJ2-5, with a possible D match to TRBD2 (5 bases). Germline CDR1 and CDR2: SNHLY and FYNNEI. V was clipped by 3 bases and J by 4 bases, with 6 bases between them. CDR3 length equals 12 residues. The whole variable domain, remainder taken from reference TRBV2 and TRBJ2-5, is EPEVTQTPSHQVTQMGQEVILRCVPISNHLYFYWYRQILGQKVEFLVSFYNNEISEKSEIFDDQFSVERPDGSNFTLKIRSTKLEDSAMYFCASSDAGETQYFGPGTRLLVL.